The 21 T cell receptor beta chains reported below all come from one sample, sequenced in a study of blood T cell repertoires in COVID-19. Repertoires were generated with immunoSEQ multiplex PCR, while TCRdb's copy carries only in-frame clones and drops some. The sample lists 150,000 to 200,000 clones, roughly nine tenths seen once, with around 5% in the top ten. The sample comprised peripheral blood. The receptors were gathered from a human donor in a cohort sampled during active COVID-19.

V gene TRBV30 combines with J gene TRBJ1-1; possibly TRBD1 for D (6 bases). Trimming left V 0 bases short and J 4 bases short, with 9 bases between. CDR1 and CDR2 from the germline V gene are GTSNPN and SVGIG (reference sequence). The CDR3 totals 13 residues. This CDR3 reads CAWSVMGATEAFF. For the CDR3, the DNA is TGTGCCTGGAGTGTAATGGGGGCCACTGAAGCTTTCTTT.

J is TRBJ2-4 and V is TRBV7-2, with 14 bases identical to TRBD2. Germline V CDR1 and CDR2: SGHTA, FQGNSA. CDR3 size: 17 residues. With 1 base clipped from V and 9 bases from J, the junction kept 8 bases outside the gene matches. CDR3 sequence (DNA): TGTGCCAGCAGCTTAGGACTAGCGGGGGGGCCTAGAAGCATTCAGTACTTC. It is translated as CASSLGLAGGPRSIQYF.

The rearrangement uses TRBV5-4 and TRBJ2-2, with D possibly being TRBD2 (5 bases). Germline V gene lookup returns CDR1 SGHNT and CDR2 YYREEE (reference sequence). V lost 0 bases, J lost 5 bases, and 8 bases lay in between. CDR3 length: 14 residues. For the CDR3, the DNA is TGTGCCAGCAGCTTGGCTGAGGGTACCGGGGAGCTGTTTTTT. Translation: CASSLAEGTGELFF.

A single count supports this clone. The chain has TRBV29-1 and TRBJ1-4; 9 bases align to TRBD1. The CDR3 consists of 15 residues. Germline loops: CDR1 SQVTM, CDR2 ANQGSEA. J gave up 3 bases and V 5 bases, and 7 bases lay outside the gene matches. The CDR3, as DNA: TGCAGCGTTACAGGGGGCAGGGTACCTAATGAAAAACTGTTTTTT. Protein sequence: CSVTGGRVPNEKLFF.

J is TRBJ2-7 and V is TRBV11-2, with 9 bases fitting TRBD2. V shed 2 bases and J 5 bases; nucleotides not matched to a gene: 7. The V gene's germline CDR1 is SGHAT and CDR2 FQNNGV. This CDR3 spans 15 amino acids. The CDR3 sequence is CASSLKASGADEQYF. The DNA of the CDR3 is TGTGCCAGCAGCTTAAAGGCTAGCGGGGCAGACGAGCAGTACTTC.

The J gene is TRBJ1-2, the V gene TRBV7-2; TRBD1 matches 8 bases. This CDR3 has 15 residues. The junction had 16 bases not matched to a gene; V was cut back by 8 bases and J by 8 bases. The germline V gene has CDR1 SGHTA and CDR2 FQGNSA. This CDR3 is CASVAGTGGIEGYTF. The DNA for the CDR3 is TGTGCCAGCGTAGCGGGTACAGGGGGAATTGAGGGCTACACCTTC. The variable domain in full, with the rest retrieved from reference TRBV7-2 and TRBJ1-2, is GAGVSQSPSNKVTEKGKDVELRCDPISGHTALYWYRQSLGQGLEFLIYFQGNSAPDKSGLPSDRFSAERTGGSVSTLTIQRTQQEDSAVYLCASVAGTGGIEGYTFGSGTRLTVV.

V gene TRBV29-1 combines with J gene TRBJ1-1; 7 bases fit TRBD1. Trimming at V came to 7 bases and at J to 4 bases, leaving 9 bases not matched to a gene. The CDR3 runs 13 residues. From germline, CDR1 is SQVTM and CDR2 ANQGSEA. The CDR3 sequence: CSAGLTGITEAFF. CDR3 bases: TGCAGCGCCGGATTGACAGGGATCACTGAAGCTTTCTTT.

This chain links TRBV5-1 with TRBJ1-2; TRBD1 is a possible D gene (5 bases). Germline CDR1 is SGHRS and CDR2 is YFSETQ. V was cut by 2 bases and J by 3 bases, with 8 bases left in between. The CDR3 consists of 13 residues. CDR3 sequence: CASSFGGDYGYTF. The DNA of the CDR3 is TGCGCCAGCAGCTTCGGGGGGGACTATGGCTACACCTTC.

This clone was found once. The CDR3 sequence: CASRLTVGGTEAFF. The DNA of the CDR3 is TGTGCCAGCAGGCTAACCGTAGGGGGCACTGAAGCTTTCTTT. This chain joins TRBV27 and TRBJ1-1; D possibly corresponds to TRBD1 (6 bases). The CDR3 has 14 residues. Germline CDR1 MNHEY, CDR2 SMNVEV (reference sequence). V lost 6 bases, J lost 4 bases, and 15 bases lay in between.

This chain joins TRBV18 and TRBJ2-3; D is uncertain. The CDR3 runs 14 residues. Per germline, CDR1 KGHSH and CDR2 LQKENI. The ends were cut back, 1 base at V and 4 bases at J, with 9 bases in the middle. Here the CDR3 reads CASSPLPAADTQYF. CDR3 DNA sequence: TGTGCCAGCTCACCACTCCCCGCGGCAGATACGCAGTATTTT.

The rearrangement joins TRBV5-1 to TRBJ2-2; no firm D call. The CDR3 is 14 residues long. The germline V gene encodes CDR1 SGHRS and CDR2 YFSETQ. V shed 0 bases and J shed 6 bases, with 9 bases lying between them. The CDR3 DNA follows: TGCGCCAGCAGCTTGGAGCCTATGGCCGGGGAGCTGTTTTTT. This encodes CASSLEPMAGELFF.

The chain uses TRBV2 and TRBJ1-2; 8 nucleotides line up with TRBD1. Looked up from germline, CDR1 is SNHLY and CDR2 is FYNNEI. The CDR3 length is 15 residues. V shed 6 bases and J 13 bases; nucleotides not matched to a gene: 19. The CDR3 loop reads CASSELLGQGRGRTF. CDR3 DNA sequence: TGTGCCAGCAGCGAACTACTCGGACAGGGCCGCGGCCGCACCTTC.

This chain links TRBV6-6 with TRBJ2-7; D ambiguous. Trimming left V 3 bases short and J 2 bases short, with 14 bases between. The germline V gene has CDR1 MNHNY and CDR2 SVGAGI (reference sequence). CDR3 size: 15 residues. The CDR3 region has the DNA TGTGCCAGCAGTTATCTGGGCACGATGCCCTACGAGCAGTACTTC. Protein product: CASSYLGTMPYEQYF.

The V and J genes are TRBV24-1 and TRBJ2-2; 9 bases match TRBD1. The junction had 10 bases not matched to a gene; V was cut back by 0 bases and J by 6 bases. Germline loops: CDR1 KGHDR, CDR2 SFDVKD. This CDR3 is built from 18 residues. Here the CDR3 reads CATSDLGPRTGVAGELFF. The CDR3 coding sequence is TGTGCCACCAGTGATTTGGGGCCCCGGACAGGGGTGGCCGGGGAGCTGTTTTTT.

The chain joins TRBV4-3 to TRBJ2-7; D might be TRBD1 (5 bases). CDR1 is LGHNA and CDR2 is YSLEER in the germline V gene. CDR3 length: 15 amino acids. The ends were cut back, 0 bases at V and 3 bases at J, with 12 bases in the middle. The CDR3 nucleotides read TGCGCCAGCAGCCAAGATCGGGCAGGGTACTACGAGCAGTACTTC. Translated, it gives CASSQDRAGYYEQYF.

V gene TRBV18 combines with J gene TRBJ1-2, with a weak D call TRBD1 (6 bases). This CDR3 comprises 14 residues. V was pared by 2 bases and J by 2 bases, with 9 bases between. Germline values: CDR1 KGHSH, CDR2 LQKENI. The CDR3 loop reads CASSPGQGNYGYTF. CDR3 bases: TGTGCCAGCTCACCAGGGCAGGGGAACTATGGCTACACCTTC.

The chain couples TRBV7-7 to TRBJ2-2, with 9 bases aligning to TRBD1. V dropped 5 bases and J dropped 9; count of bases not matched to a gene: 4. Germline CDR1 reads SSHAT; CDR2 reads FNYEAQ (reference sequence). This CDR3 contains 13 residues. CDR3 residues: CASSPTGGRELFF. In nucleotides, the CDR3 is TGTGCCAGCAGCCCGACAGGGGGGAGGGAGCTGTTTTTT. The full variable domain, with the rest looked up from reference TRBV7-7 and TRBJ2-2, is GAGVSQSPRYKVTKRGQDVTLRCDPISSHATLYWYQQALGQGPEFLTYFNYEAQPDKSGLPSDRFSAERPEGSISTLTIQRTEQRDSAMYRCASSPTGGRELFFGEGSRLTVL.

This chain joins TRBV7-9 and TRBJ1-4; D remains unclear. The V and J ends lost 2 bases and 4 bases respectively, with 11 bases between them. There are 15 residues in the CDR3. Germline CDR1 reads SEHNR; CDR2 reads FQNEAQ (reference sequence). The CDR3 DNA reads as TGTGCCAGCAGCTTACTTATTTCGGGTAATGAAAAACTGTTTTTT. It codes for CASSLLISGNEKLFF.

This clone turned up a few times. J is TRBJ1-3 and V is TRBV7-9; TRBD1 agrees at 7 bases. Germline assignment: CDR1 SEHNR and CDR2 FQNEAQ (reference sequence). V was pared by 3 bases and J by 4 bases, with 12 bases of the junction left unmatched. This CDR3 has 17 amino acids. The CDR3 bases are TGTGCCAGCAGCTTTGAGGGGGCAAATTATCCAGGAAACACCATATATTTT. Protein: CASSFEGANYPGNTIYF.

This clone was detected only once. V and J are TRBV6-1 and TRBJ2-3, with 11 bases identical to TRBD2. V dropped 4 bases and J dropped 0; count of bases not matched to a gene: 6. Germline CDR1 reads MNHNS; CDR2 reads SASEGT. This CDR3 spans 17 amino acids. CDR3 in amino acids: CASSALAGGTSTDTQYF. Written as DNA, the CDR3 is TGTGCCAGCAGTGCGTTAGCGGGGGGGACTAGCACAGATACGCAGTATTTT.

The chain uses TRBV11-2 and TRBJ2-5, with 7 bases lining up with TRBD1. J gave up 2 bases and V 5 bases, and 8 bases lay outside the gene matches. The germline gives CDR1 SGHAT, CDR2 FQNNGV. The CDR3 has 15 residues. CDR3 region: CASSTTGQPQETQYF. As DNA, the CDR3 is TGTGCCAGCAGCACCACGGGACAGCCTCAAGAGACCCAGTACTTC.